These 18 T cell receptor beta chains share one sample of origin, sequenced in a study of cytotoxic CD8 clonotypes in ibrutinib-treated CLL. Here immunoSEQ multiplex PCR was the method, and the copy in TCRdb shows in-frame clones only, minus some. In the table there are tens of thousands of clones, 69% of which are singletons. This specimen was PBMCs, taken after 12 months of ibrutinib treatment. Receptors were obtained from a human donor with chronic lymphocytic leukemia.

The gene calls are TRBV13 and TRBJ1-1; D uncertain. The germline CDR1 and CDR2 sequences are PRHDT and FYEKMQ (reference sequence). This CDR3 has 16 residues. V lost 0 bases and J 0 bases, leaving 11 bases between the germline ends. CDR3 coding DNA: TGTGCCAGCAGCTTAGGAAGGGCGGGCGTGAACACTGAAGCTTTCTTT. Translated, it gives CASSLGRAGVNTEAFF. The whole variable domain, filled in from reference TRBV13 and TRBJ1-1, reads AAGVIQSPRHLIKEKRETATLKCYPIPRHDTVYWYQQGPGQDPQFLISFYEKMQSDKGSIPDRFSAQQFSDYHSELNMSSLELGDSALYFCASSLGRAGVNTEAFFGQGTRLTVV.

In this sample, this clone turned up a few times. The V call is TRBV10-1, the J call TRBJ2-5; no clear D gene. Trimming stripped 3 bases from V and 0 bases from J, with 20 bases between. The CDR3 has 18 amino acids. Germline V CDR1 and CDR2: WNHNN, SYGVQD (reference sequence). CDR3 DNA sequence: TGCGCCAGCAGTGATTTGAGCATGCCGCGCAACCACCAAGAGACCCAGTACTTC. It yields the protein CASSDLSMPRNHQETQYF.

A note on this clone: One junction end disagrees with the germline gene, perhaps due to a read error. The chain couples TRBV7-2 to TRBJ1-5; a possible D gene is TRBD1 (5 bases). The germline gives CDR1 SGHTA, CDR2 FQGNSA. This CDR3 is built from 12 residues. The CDR3 DNA is TGTGCCAGCAGCGTAGAGGGACGGTTATTGTATTTT. Translation: CASSVEGRLLYF.

This rearrangement joins TRBV18 to TRBJ1-4; D perhaps matches TRBD1 (6 bases). Germline V gives CDR1 KGHSH, CDR2 LQKENI. V was trimmed by 3 bases and J by 0 bases, leaving 11 bases between them. The CDR3 extends over 16 amino acids. CDR3 bases: TGTGCCAGCTCACCCAGGGGTACCCCAACTAATGAAAAACTGTTTTTT. Translation: CASSPRGTPTNEKLFF. Full variable domain (remainder filled in from reference TRBV18 and TRBJ1-4): NAGVMQNPRHLVRRRGQEARLRCSPMKGHSHVYWYRQLPEEGLKFMVYLQKENIIDESGMPKERFSAEFPKEGPSILRIQQVVRGDSAAYFCASSPRGTPTNEKLFFGSGTQLSVL.

This chain connects TRBV9 to TRBJ2-5, with 8 bases identical to TRBD2. The germline CDR1 and CDR2 sequences are SGDLS and YYNGEE. The length of the CDR3 is 15 residues. The ends lost 3 bases at V and 4 bases at J; junction bases unmatched: 8. CDR3 loop: CASSGAGGAVETQYF. As DNA, the CDR3 is TGTGCCAGCAGCGGAGCCGGGGGGGCCGTAGAGACCCAGTACTTC.

This clone appeared many times. This chain connects TRBV7-9 to TRBJ2-1; D is unresolved. Germline CDR1 SEHNR, CDR2 FQNEAQ (reference sequence). V was pared by 5 bases and J by 6 bases, with 5 bases between. The CDR3 is made up of 11 amino acids. This CDR3 is CASSRSNEQFF. The CDR3 bases are TGTGCCAGCAGCAGAAGCAATGAGCAGTTCTTC.

The chain joins TRBV20-1 to TRBJ2-5; weak D call: TRBD1 (6 bases). Germline lookup yields CDR1 DFQATT and CDR2 SNEGSKA (reference sequence). V dropped 3 bases and J dropped 5 bases, with 7 bases sitting between them. The CDR3 is 11 amino acids. CDR3 nucleotides: TGCAGTGCTAGTACAGGGGAGACCCAGTACTTC. Translation gives CSASTGETQYF.

J is TRBJ1-5 and V is TRBV7-2; the D is unclear. The CDR3 runs to 15 residues. Trimming pared 5 bases from V and 0 bases from J, leaving 11 bases between. The germline V gene encodes CDR1 SGHTA and CDR2 FQGNSA. This CDR3 reads CASSQVLNSNQPQHF. The DNA for the CDR3 is TGTGCCAGCAGCCAGGTCTTAAATAGCAATCAGCCCCAGCATTTT.

This clone has more than one count but fewer than ten. The chain employs TRBV7-9 and TRBJ1-3; D gene unclear. V lost 0 bases and J 0 bases, leaving 12 bases between the germline ends. This CDR3 is built from 17 residues. CDR1 is SEHNR and CDR2 is FQNEAQ in the germline V gene (reference sequence). CDR3 protein: CASSLAVFVSSGNTIYF. CDR3 DNA: TGTGCCAGCAGCTTAGCGGTCTTTGTTAGCTCTGGAAACACCATATATTTT. The full variable domain, rest sourced from reference TRBV7-9 and TRBJ1-3, is DTGVSQNPRHKITKRGQNVTFRCDPISEHNRLYWYRQTLGQGPEFLTYFQNEAQLEKSRLLSDRFSAERPKGSFSTLEIQRTEQGDSAMYLCASSLAVFVSSGNTIYFGEGSWLTVV.

This chain joins TRBV5-1 and TRBJ2-6; no reliable D call. Germline CDR1 SGHRS, CDR2 YFSETQ. Trimming shortened V by 2 bases and J by 1 base, and 7 bases separated the two germline ends. This CDR3 has 15 amino acids. The CDR3 here is CASSFPLSGANVLTF. Written as DNA, the CDR3 is TGCGCCAGCAGCTTTCCCCTTTCTGGGGCCAACGTCCTGACTTTC.

V is TRBV6-5 and J is TRBJ2-7, with D hard to call. The germline CDR1 and CDR2 sequences are MNHEY and SVGAGI. The CDR3 has 11 amino acids. V was shortened by 4 bases and J by 7 bases, with 8 bases between the two germline ends. This CDR3 is CASSSVGEQYF. CDR3 bases: TGTGCCAGCAGTTCGGTTGGTGAGCAGTACTTC.

In its sample, this clone was seen a few times. The rearrangement links TRBV11-1 to TRBJ1-6, with D perhaps matching TRBD1 (6 bases). Germline CDR1 and CDR2: SGHAT and FQDESV (reference sequence). The CDR3 spans 14 residues. V lost 7 bases and J lost 7, with 14 bases in between. CDR3 bases: TGTGCCAGCACTTGGACAGCCTTCAATTCACCCCTCCACTTT. Its protein product is CASTWTAFNSPLHF.

V is TRBV5-1 and J is TRBJ2-1, with D possibly TRBD2 on 5 matching bases. Between the trimmed V and J ends, which lost 4 bases and 0 bases, there was a span of 14 bases. The CDR3 covers 16 residues. Germline V lookup: CDR1 SGHRS, CDR2 YFSETQ. This CDR3 reads CASSPEVGSSYNEQFF. The DNA for the CDR3 is TGCGCCAGCAGCCCGGAGGTAGGGAGCTCCTACAATGAGCAGTTCTTC.

This rearrangement joins TRBV7-6 to TRBJ1-1; 10 bases are shared with TRBD1. The CDR3 runs 15 residues. V lost 0 bases and J lost 5; bases outside the gene matches: 3. The germline V gene has CDR1 SGHVS and CDR2 FNYEAQ. The chain's CDR3 is CASSLAGQGVTEAFF. The CDR3 nucleotides are TGTGCCAGCAGCTTAGCCGGACAGGGGGTGACTGAAGCTTTCTTT.

This clone was observed a handful of times. The chain couples TRBV11-3 to TRBJ2-7, with D perhaps matching TRBD2 (6 bases). V was cut by 1 base and J by 4 bases, with 11 bases left in between. Germline V gives CDR1 SGHNT, CDR2 YENEEA. The CDR3 runs 14 residues. This CDR3 is CASSLGGDQYEQYF. As DNA, the CDR3 is TGTGCCAGCAGCTTAGGGGGGGACCAGTACGAGCAGTACTTC. Drawing the rest from reference TRBV11-3 and TRBJ2-7, the complete variable domain is EAGVVQSPRYKIIEKKQPVAFWCNPISGHNTLYWYLQNLGQGPELLIRYENEEAVDDSQLPKDRFSAERLKGVDSTLKIQPAELGDSAVYLCASSLGGDQYEQYFGPGTRLTVT.

V gene TRBV10-3 combines with J gene TRBJ2-5; 9 nucleotides agree with TRBD2. Germline lookup yields CDR1 ENHRY and CDR2 SYGVKD. The CDR3 extends over 14 amino acids. The J segment lost 7 bases and the V segment lost 3 bases, leaving 6 bases of the junction unmatched. CDR3 residues: CAISDGGGAGTQYF. As DNA, the CDR3 is TGTGCCATCAGTGATGGCGGGGGGGCTGGGACCCAGTACTTC.

With respect to this clone: One end of the junction is discordant with germline, which a read error may explain. V and J are TRBV5-3 and TRBJ2-6; weak D call: TRBD2 (6 bases). TRBV5-3 is known as an ORF, though its function is uncertain. The CDR3 loop spans 13 amino acids. CDR3 DNA: TGTGCCAGCAGCTTAGCGGCAGCCAACGTCCTGACTTTC. This gives the protein CASSLAAANVLTF.

This rearrangement joins TRBV7-8 to TRBJ1-3; D unresolved. Trimming removed 5 bases from V and 1 base from J, with 9 bases in between. The CDR3 loop spans 14 amino acids. Germline CDR1 is SGHVS and CDR2 is FQNEAQ. The chain's CDR3 is CASSPPVSGNTIYF. In DNA, the CDR3 is TGTGCCAGCAGCCCACCGGTTTCTGGAAACACCATATATTTT.